The 12 T cell receptor beta chains below come from one sample, sequenced in a study of blood T cells in healthy people across ages. Primers used in a second PCR of roughly 7 to 12 cycles were a sample-barcoded 5' primer and a J-beta primer mix. Via MiXCR, TCRdb re-called the 5' RACE reads, giving one row per CDR3 protein. The repertoire holds roughly 800,000 distinct CDR3 sequences, with roughly 40% as singletons. Material for sequencing was blood. These receptors came from a young man in good health.

The gene calls are TRBV20-1 and TRBJ2-3; D remains ambiguous. The CDR3 has 11 residues. Germline assignment: CDR1 DFQATT and CDR2 SNEGSKA (reference sequence). Trimming left V 6 bases short and J 6 bases short, with 10 bases between. CDR3 in DNA: TGCAGTGCAACCCCCGCGGATACGCAGTATTTT. Translated, it gives CSATPADTQYF.

This chain uses TRBV20-1 with TRBJ1-1, with unresolved D. Germline V gene sequence: CDR1 DFQATT, CDR2 SNEGSKA (reference sequence). The CDR3 runs to 13 residues. The V and J ends lost 3 bases and 4 bases respectively, with 12 bases between them. Here the CDR3 DNA reads TGCAGTGCTAGGGTCTATTCCGCCACTGAAGCTTTCTTT. Translating it yields CSARVYSATEAFF.

The rearrangement uses TRBV28 and TRBJ2-3, with 10 positions matching TRBD2. With 7 bases clipped from V and 0 bases from J, the junction kept 4 bases outside the gene matches. Germline V gene sequence: CDR1 MDHEN, CDR2 SYDVKM. There are 15 residues in the CDR3. CDR3 DNA: TGTGCCAGCATGGCTAGCGGGGGTAGCACAGATACGCAGTATTTT. This translates into CASMASGGSTDTQYF.

The chain uses TRBV5-6 and TRBJ2-5; D is perhaps TRBD1 (5 bases). The CDR3 is 12 amino acids. CDR1 SGHDT and CDR2 YYEEEE come from the germline V gene. The V and J ends lost 4 bases and 11 bases respectively, with 15 bases between them. The CDR3 is CASSLRVNEQYF. The CDR3 bases are TGTGCCAGCAGCCTCAGGGTAAATGAGCAGTACTTC.

This clonotype has only a few counts. CDR3 loop: CASSQGFAPGGEKLFF. For the CDR3, the DNA is TGCGCCAGCAGCCAAGGTTTTGCACCTGGAGGCGAAAAACTGTTTTTT. This sequence joins TRBV4-3 and TRBJ1-4; D not certain. The ends were cut back, 1 base at V and 8 bases at J, with 17 bases in the middle. There are 16 residues in the CDR3. Per the germline V gene, CDR1 is LGHNA and CDR2 is YSLEER.

This clonotype was observed a handful of times. V usage is TRBV5-5 and J usage is TRBJ1-1; tentatively, D is TRBD1 (5 bases). Trimming cost V 2 bases and J 1 base, with 21 bases left between them. Germline-derived CDR1 and CDR2 are SGHKS and YYEKEE (reference sequence). CDR3 length: 18 residues. Written as DNA, the CDR3 is TGTGCCAGCAGCTTTCAAGGGGCAGGGAGGTCTAAGAACACTGAAGCTTTCTTT. Its protein product is CASSFQGAGRSKNTEAFF.

The chain is built from TRBV7-9 and TRBJ1-4; unclear D gene. The germline V gene has CDR1 SEHNR and CDR2 FQNEAQ (reference sequence). V shed 11 bases and J shed 5 bases, with 12 bases lying between them. CDR3 length: 12 amino acids. CDR3 protein: CAAEGKNEKLFF. The CDR3 DNA reads TGTGCCGCAGAAGGCAAGAATGAAAAACTGTTTTTT.

This clonotype has more than one count but fewer than ten. The chain has TRBV5-1 and TRBJ2-7, with D uncertain. In germline, CDR1 is SGHRS, CDR2 YFSETQ. This CDR3 has 14 amino acids. Trimming took 0 bases from V and 4 from J, leaving 11 bases between them. The CDR3 spells CASSLDPSTYEQYF. The CDR3 region has the DNA TGCGCCAGCAGCTTGGATCCCTCCACATACGAGCAGTACTTC.

This clonotype was counted only a few times. The V gene is TRBV20-1, the J gene TRBJ2-5; D might be TRBD1 or TRBD2, each matching 6 bases. The CDR3 has 15 amino acids. Germline lookup yields CDR1 DFQATT and CDR2 SNEGSKA (reference sequence). V was shortened by 3 bases and J by 11 bases, with 25 bases between the two germline ends. In nucleotides, the CDR3 is TGCAGTGCTAGTTACGGAAGGGGGGCACGGAATGAGCAGTACTTC. Protein product: CSASYGRGARNEQYF.

The chain couples TRBV4-3 to TRBJ2-5; 8 nucleotides line up with TRBD1. CDR3 length equals 17 residues. With 1 base clipped from V and 3 bases from J, the junction kept 10 bases outside the gene matches. CDR1 and CDR2 from the germline V gene are LGHNA and YSLEER. CDR3 coding DNA: TGCGCCAGCAGCCAAGGTTCCTCCGGGACAGGAGAAGAGACCCAGTACTTC. Translated: CASSQGSSGTGEETQYF.

The chain couples TRBV21-1 to TRBJ1-1; the D call TRBD1 from the table was never checked on the DNA. TRBV21-1 counts as a pseudogene. CDR3 size: 12 residues. In DNA, the CDR3 is TGTGCCCAGCGGGGGACGAACACTGAAGCTTTCTTT. This codes for CAQRGTNTEAFF.

Concerning this clonotype itself: One end of the junction fails to match germline, which may point to a read error. V gene TRBV7-9 combines with J gene TRBJ2-7; D is perhaps TRBD1 (6 bases). The CDR3 extends over 11 amino acids. In germline, CDR1 is SEHNR, CDR2 FQNEAQ (reference sequence). The CDR3 DNA sequence: TGTGCCAGCAACTTAGGGGGCGAGCAGTACTTC. Residues: CASNLGGEQYF.